This T cell receptor beta chain emerged from a study of siplizumab effects on memory and regulatory T cells. The CDR3 covers 15 residues. The germline V and J ends were trimmed by 3 bases and 0 bases, with 12 bases remaining between them. CDR1 is SGHRS, CDR2 YFSETQ, per germline. Regarding this clone: The target antigen is unknown.

Study conclusions and caveats: No naive or memory phenotype could be assigned to roughly 75-96% of proliferating clones.

The data were produced by immunoSEQ multiplex PCR, yet TCRdb's version contains in-frame clones alone and is incomplete. The sample lists some 100,000 clones, more than 90% occurring once. This sequence joins TRBV5-1 and TRBJ1-1, with D possibly TRBD1 on 5 matching bases. This clonotype originated in a human donor in good health. Some clones in this sample may be carry-over from other donors' samples. Sequencing was performed on CD4+ T cells sorted from blood. CDR3 DNA sequence: TGCGCCAGCAGCTCAGGGACGAACATGAACACTGAAGCTTTCTTT. The encoded protein is CASSSGTNMNTEAFF. Drawing the rest from reference TRBV5-1 and TRBJ1-1, the complete variable domain is KAGVTQTPRYLIKTRGQQVTLSCSPISGHRSVSWYQQTPGQGLQFLFEYFSETQRNKGNFPGRFSGRQFSNSRSEMNVSTLELGDSALYLCASSSGTNMNTEAFFGQGTRLTVV.